This TCR beta chain comes out of a study of CXCR3-negative and CXCR3-positive naive CD8 T cells. Turning to the study itself: Total TRB output reached 130 million or so reads, about 1.5 +/- 0.3 million per library.

Carrying UMI labels, the TRB cDNA libraries were prepared through 5' RACE. TCRdb reanalyzed the 5' RACE reads and collapses them to one entry per CDR3 protein, without DNA. Its listing shows some 130,000 distinct CDR3 sequences. Triplicate roughly 300,000-cell sorts were made of each CD8+ T cell subset. The clonotype originates from a human donor in good health. Some clones in this sample may be carry-over from other donors' samples. Specimen: naive CXCR3- CD8+ T cells from blood. Documented subset: CD45RO-CCR7+CD27+CD95- naive CD8+ T cells lacking CXCR3 (TNR3-).

The CDR3 reads CASSSGTSGYYEQYF. The chain recombines TRBV5-1 with TRBJ2-7; TCRdb's assignment of TRBD2 cannot be checked, as there is no DNA. The CDR3 is 15 amino acids. Germline V gives CDR1 SGHRS, CDR2 YFSETQ.